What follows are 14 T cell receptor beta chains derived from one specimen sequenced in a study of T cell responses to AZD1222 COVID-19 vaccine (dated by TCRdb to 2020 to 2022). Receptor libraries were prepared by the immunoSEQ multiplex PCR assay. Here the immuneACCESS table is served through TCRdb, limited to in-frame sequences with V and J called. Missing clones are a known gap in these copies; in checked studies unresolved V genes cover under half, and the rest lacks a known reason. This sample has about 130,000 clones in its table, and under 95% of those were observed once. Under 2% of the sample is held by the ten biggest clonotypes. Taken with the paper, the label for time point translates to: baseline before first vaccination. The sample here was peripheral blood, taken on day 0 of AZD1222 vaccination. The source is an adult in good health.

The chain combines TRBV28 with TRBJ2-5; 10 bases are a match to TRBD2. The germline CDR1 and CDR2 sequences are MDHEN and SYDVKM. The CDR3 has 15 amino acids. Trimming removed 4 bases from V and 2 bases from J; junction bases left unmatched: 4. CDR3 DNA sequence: TGTGCCAGCAGTTCCCTAGCGGGGGCACAAGAGACCCAGTACTTC. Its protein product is CASSSLAGAQETQYF.

The CDR3 nucleotides read TGCGCCAGCAGCTTGGCATCCCGGCAGTTCATGAACACTGAAGCTTTCTTT. Translation gives CASSLASRQFMNTEAFF. The chain links TRBV5-1 to TRBJ1-1, with no clear D. The CDR3 runs to 17 residues. CDR1 and CDR2 from the germline V gene are SGHRS and YFSETQ. Trimming removed 0 bases at V and 0 bases at J, with 15 bases between.

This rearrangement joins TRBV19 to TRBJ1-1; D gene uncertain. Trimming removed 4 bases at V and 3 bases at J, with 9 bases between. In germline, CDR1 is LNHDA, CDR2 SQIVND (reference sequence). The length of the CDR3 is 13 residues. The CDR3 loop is CASSRAPDTEAFF. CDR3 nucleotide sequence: TGTGCCAGTAGTAGGGCTCCGGACACTGAAGCTTTCTTT.

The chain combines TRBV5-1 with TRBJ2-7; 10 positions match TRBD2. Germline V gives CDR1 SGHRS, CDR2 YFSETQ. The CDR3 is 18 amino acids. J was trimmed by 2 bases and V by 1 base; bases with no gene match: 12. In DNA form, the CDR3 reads TGCGCCAGCAGCTTGTTTTACGCTAGCGGGGGACCTACCTACGAGCAGTACTTC. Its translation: CASSLFYASGGPTYEQYF.

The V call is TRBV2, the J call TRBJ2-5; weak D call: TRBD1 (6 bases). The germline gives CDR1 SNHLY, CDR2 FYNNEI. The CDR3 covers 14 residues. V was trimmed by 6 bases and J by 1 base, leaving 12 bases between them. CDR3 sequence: CASRPTGTQETQYF. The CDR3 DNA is TGTGCCAGCAGACCAACAGGGACCCAAGAGACCCAGTACTTC.

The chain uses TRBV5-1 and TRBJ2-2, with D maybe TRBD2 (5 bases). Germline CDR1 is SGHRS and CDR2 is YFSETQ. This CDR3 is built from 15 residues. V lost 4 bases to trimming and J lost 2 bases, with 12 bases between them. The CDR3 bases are TGCGCCAGCAGCCGGGATTCGGGTAACACCGGGGAGCTGTTTTTT. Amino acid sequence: CASSRDSGNTGELFF.

CDR3 residues: CSAPDRAQNEQFF. CDR3 in DNA: TGCAGCGCCCCGGACAGGGCTCAAAATGAGCAGTTCTTC. The chain carries TRBV29-1 and TRBJ2-1; 8 bases line up with TRBD1. Germline trimming cut 7 bases from V and 7 bases from J; bases unmatched to any gene: 9. Germline V gene lookup returns CDR1 SQVTM and CDR2 ANQGSEA. This CDR3 comprises 13 residues.

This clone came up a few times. CDR3: CASSFYRVDYGYTF. CDR3 nucleotides: TGTGCCAGCAGTTTTTACAGGGTCGACTATGGCTACACCTTC. The chain joins TRBV28 to TRBJ1-2; possibly TRBD1 for D (6 bases). The V gene's germline CDR1 is MDHEN and CDR2 SYDVKM. The CDR3 length is 14 residues. Trimming removed 3 bases at V and 3 bases at J, with 11 bases between.

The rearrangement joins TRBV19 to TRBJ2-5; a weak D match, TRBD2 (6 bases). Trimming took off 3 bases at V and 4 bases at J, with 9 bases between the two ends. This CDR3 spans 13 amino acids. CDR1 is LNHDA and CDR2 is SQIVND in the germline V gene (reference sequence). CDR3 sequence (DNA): TGTGCCAGTAGTATCAGGAGGGGAGAGACCCAGTACTTC. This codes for CASSIRRGETQYF.

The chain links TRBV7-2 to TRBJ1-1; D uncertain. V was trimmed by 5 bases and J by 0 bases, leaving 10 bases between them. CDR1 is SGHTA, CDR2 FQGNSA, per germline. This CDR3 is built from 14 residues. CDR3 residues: CASSPEVLNTEAFF. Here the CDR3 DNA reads TGTGCCAGCAGCCCCGAAGTCTTGAACACTGAAGCTTTCTTT.

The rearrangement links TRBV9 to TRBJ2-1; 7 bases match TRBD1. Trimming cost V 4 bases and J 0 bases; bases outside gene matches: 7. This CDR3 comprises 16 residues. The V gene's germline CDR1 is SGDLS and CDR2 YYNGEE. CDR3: CASSTGDSNSYNEQFF. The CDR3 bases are TGTGCCAGCAGCACAGGGGACAGCAACTCCTACAATGAGCAGTTCTTC.

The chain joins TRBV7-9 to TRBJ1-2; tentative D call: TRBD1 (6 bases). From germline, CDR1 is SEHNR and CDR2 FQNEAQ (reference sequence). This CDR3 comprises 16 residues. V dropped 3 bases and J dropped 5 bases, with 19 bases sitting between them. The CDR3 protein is CASSFSNRDLMYGYTF. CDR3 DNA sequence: TGTGCCAGCAGCTTTAGTAACAGGGATCTCATGTATGGCTACACCTTC.

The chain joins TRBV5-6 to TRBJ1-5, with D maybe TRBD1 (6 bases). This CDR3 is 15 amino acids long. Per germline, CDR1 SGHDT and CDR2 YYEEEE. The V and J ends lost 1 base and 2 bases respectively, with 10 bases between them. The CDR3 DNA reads TGTGCCAGCAGCTTGACGACAGGCGGCAATCAGCCCCAGCATTTT. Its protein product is CASSLTTGGNQPQHF. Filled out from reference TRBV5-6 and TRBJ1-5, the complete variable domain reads DAGVTQSPTHLIKTRGQQVTLRCSPKSGHDTVSWYQQALGQGPQFIFQYYEEEERQRGNFPDRFSGHQFPNYSSELNVNALLLGDSALYLCASSLTTGGNQPQHFGDGTRLSIL.

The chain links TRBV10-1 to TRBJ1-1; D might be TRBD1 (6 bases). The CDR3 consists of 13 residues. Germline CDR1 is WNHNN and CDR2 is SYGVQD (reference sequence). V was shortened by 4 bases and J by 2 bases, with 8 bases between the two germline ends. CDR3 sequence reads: CASSAQGNTEAFF. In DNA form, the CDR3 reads TGCGCCAGCAGTGCACAGGGAAACACTGAAGCTTTCTTT.